This is a list of T cell receptor beta chains from one sample in a study of identical twins. TCRdb re-derived calls from the 5' RACE reads in MiXCR, one entry per CDR3 protein. The table has hundreds of thousands of distinct CDR3 sequences, 15% to 20% seen once. The data were also submitted as part of a second study, on T cells expressing NK-cell markers.

The sequenced material came from PBMCs. These receptors all come from a woman aged 18-30 years in good health. CDR3s leave out the opening cysteine and the closing phenylalanine or tryptophan. The listing skips clone size in some rows; elsewhere it reads once, few, many or a size class.

J | size | V | CDR3
TRBJ2-1 | . | TRBV12-5 | ASGFRLGSNEQF
TRBJ2-3 | many | TRBV5-1 | ASSLGLAESTDTQY
TRBJ2-5 | . | TRBV7-8 | ASSLAGYLADQETQY
TRBJ2-3 | . | TRBV6-1 | ASSPRGVTRDTQY
TRBJ2-1 | few | TRBV5-1 | ASSLVGTANEQF
TRBJ2-7 | few | TRBV7-2 | ASSLVSGASYEQY
TRBJ2-1 | . | TRBV12-3/TRBV12-4 | ASSSRLAGGSDEQF
TRBJ2-5 | few | TRBV11-3 | ASSGRQGGETQY
TRBJ1-1 | few | TRBV6-6 | ASSSLKGTEAF
TRBJ2-1 | . | TRBV12-3/TRBV12-4 | ASSFRGGRF
TRBJ2-7 | many | TRBV5-1 | ASSLGLGSSYEQY
TRBJ2-1 | . | TRBV7-9 | ASSLGSAADSYNEQF
TRBJ2-3 | . | TRBV5-1 | ASSLMAGSDTDTQY
TRBJ2-1 | . | TRBV27 | ASSSPQGRNEQF
TRBJ2-1 | . | TRBV28 | ASSSTPTWLTGLDEQF
TRBJ2-3 | . | TRBV5-1 | ASSLGERGTQY
TRBJ2-7 | few | TRBV4-3 | ASSRTGASGSYEQY
TRBJ2-1 | . | TRBV5-1 | ASSLEWTGGSYNEQF
TRBJ2-7 | . | TRBV29-1 | SAKGQAYEQY
TRBJ2-1 | . | TRBV7-8 | ASSSQAGHYRGEQF
TRBJ2-7 | few | TRBV10-3 | AISESQGTNYEQY
TRBJ2-7 | . | TRBV27 | ASSLFPGQSYEQY
TRBJ2-7 | few | TRBV20-1 | SARMGQALGEQY
TRBJ1-2 | few | TRBV3-1 | ASSQVTGANYGYT
TRBJ2-6 | . | TRBV2 | ASSEWMSSGANVLT
TRBJ2-3 | . | TRBV29-1 | SVRRELDTQY
TRBJ1-1 | . | TRBV5-4 | ASSLVGQLPEAF
TRBJ1-6 | . | TRBV6-1 | ASSRQGIVSPLH
TRBJ2-5 | . | TRBV27 | ASSVRDSQETQY